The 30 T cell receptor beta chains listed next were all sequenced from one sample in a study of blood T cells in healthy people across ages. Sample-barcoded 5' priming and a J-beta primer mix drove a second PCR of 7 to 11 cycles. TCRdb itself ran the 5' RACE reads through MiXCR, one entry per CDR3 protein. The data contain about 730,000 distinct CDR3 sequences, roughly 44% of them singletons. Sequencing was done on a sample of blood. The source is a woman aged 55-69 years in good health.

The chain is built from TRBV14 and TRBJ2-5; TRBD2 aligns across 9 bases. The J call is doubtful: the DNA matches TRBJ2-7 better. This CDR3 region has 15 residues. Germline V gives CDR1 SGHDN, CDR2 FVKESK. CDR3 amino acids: CASSPAGGSFYEQYF. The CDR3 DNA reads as TGTGCCAGCAGCCCAGCGGGAGGTTCATTCTACGAGCAGTACTTC.

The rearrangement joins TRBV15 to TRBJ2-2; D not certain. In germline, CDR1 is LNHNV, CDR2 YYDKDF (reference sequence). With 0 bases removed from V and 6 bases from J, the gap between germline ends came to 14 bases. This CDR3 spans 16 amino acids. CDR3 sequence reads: CATSRDGGSVAGELFF. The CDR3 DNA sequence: TGTGCCACCAGCAGAGATGGTGGGTCGGTGGCCGGGGAGCTGTTTTTT.

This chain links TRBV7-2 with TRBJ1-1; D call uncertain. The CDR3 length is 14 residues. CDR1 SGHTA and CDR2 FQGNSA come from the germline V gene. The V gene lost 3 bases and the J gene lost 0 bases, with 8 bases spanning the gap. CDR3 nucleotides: TGTGCCAGCAGCTTGGCACCCATGAACACTGAAGCTTTCTTT. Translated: CASSLAPMNTEAFF.

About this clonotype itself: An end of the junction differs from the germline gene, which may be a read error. CDR3 loop: CASRVIRVGEIQYF. The CDR3 DNA is TGTGCCAGCAGAGTAATCAGGGTTGGGGAGATCCAGTACTTC. The chain uses TRBV6-1 and TRBJ2-5; D possibly matches TRBD1 or TRBD2 (5 bases each). The germline V gene has CDR1 MNHNS and CDR2 SASEGT. The CDR3 contains 14 residues.

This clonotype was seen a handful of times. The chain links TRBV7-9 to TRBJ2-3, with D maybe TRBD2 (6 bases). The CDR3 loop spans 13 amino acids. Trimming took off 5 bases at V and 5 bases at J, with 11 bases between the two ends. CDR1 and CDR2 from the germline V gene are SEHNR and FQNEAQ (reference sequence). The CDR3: CASSVSGLDTQYF. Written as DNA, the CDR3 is TGTGCCAGCAGCGTTTCGGGACTAGATACGCAGTATTTT. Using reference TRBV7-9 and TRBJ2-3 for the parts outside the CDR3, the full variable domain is DTGVSQNPRHKITKRGQNVTFRCDPISEHNRLYWYRQTLGQGPEFLTYFQNEAQLEKSRLLSDRFSAERPKGSFSTLEIQRTEQGDSAMYLCASSVSGLDTQYFGPGTRLTVL.

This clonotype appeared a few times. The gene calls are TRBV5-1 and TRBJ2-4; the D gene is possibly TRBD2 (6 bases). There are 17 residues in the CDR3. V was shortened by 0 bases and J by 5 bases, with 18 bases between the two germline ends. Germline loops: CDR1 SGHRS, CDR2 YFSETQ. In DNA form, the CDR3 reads TGCGCCAGCAGCTTGGCCAGGGTGGGACTGTCCCAAAACATTCAGTACTTC. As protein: CASSLARVGLSQNIQYF.

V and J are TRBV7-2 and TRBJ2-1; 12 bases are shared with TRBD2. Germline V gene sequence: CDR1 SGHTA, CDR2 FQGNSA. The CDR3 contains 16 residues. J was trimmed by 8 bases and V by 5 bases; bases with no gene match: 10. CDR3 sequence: CASSPRLAGARDEQFF. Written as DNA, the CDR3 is TGTGCCAGCAGCCCTCGACTAGCGGGGGCCCGGGATGAGCAGTTCTTC.

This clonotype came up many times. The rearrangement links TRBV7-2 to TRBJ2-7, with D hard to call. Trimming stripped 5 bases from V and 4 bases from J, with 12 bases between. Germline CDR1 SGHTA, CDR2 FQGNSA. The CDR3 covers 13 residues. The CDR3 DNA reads TGTGCCAGCAGCGTAGGAGAAGGATACGAGCAGTACTTC. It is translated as CASSVGEGYEQYF.

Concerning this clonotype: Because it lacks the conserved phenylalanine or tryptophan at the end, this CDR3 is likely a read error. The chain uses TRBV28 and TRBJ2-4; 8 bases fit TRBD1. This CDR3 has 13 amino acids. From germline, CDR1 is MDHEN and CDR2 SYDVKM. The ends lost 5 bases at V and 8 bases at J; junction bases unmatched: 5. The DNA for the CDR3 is TGTGCCAGCAGTAAGACAGGGGCGCACATTCAGTACTTA. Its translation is CASSKTGAHIQYL.

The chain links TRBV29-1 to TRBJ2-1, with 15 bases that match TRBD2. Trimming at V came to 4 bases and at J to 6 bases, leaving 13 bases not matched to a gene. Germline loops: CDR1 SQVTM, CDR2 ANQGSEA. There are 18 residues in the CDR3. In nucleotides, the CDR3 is TGCAGCGTTGTCCTCCCCGGGACTAGCGGGAGGTTGGTCAATGAGCAGTTCTTC. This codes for CSVVLPGTSGRLVNEQFF.

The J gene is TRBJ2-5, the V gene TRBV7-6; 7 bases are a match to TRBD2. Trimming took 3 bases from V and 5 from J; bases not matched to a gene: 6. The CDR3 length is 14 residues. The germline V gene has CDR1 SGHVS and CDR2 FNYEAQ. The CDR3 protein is CASSLAGVRETQYF. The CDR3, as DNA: TGTGCCAGCAGCTTGGCGGGAGTTCGGGAGACCCAGTACTTC.

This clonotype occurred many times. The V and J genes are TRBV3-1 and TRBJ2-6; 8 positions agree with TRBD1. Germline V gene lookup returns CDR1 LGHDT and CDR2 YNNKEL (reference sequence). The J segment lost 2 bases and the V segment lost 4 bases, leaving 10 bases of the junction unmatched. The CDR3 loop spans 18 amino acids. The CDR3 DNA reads TGTGCCAGCAGCCCAGGACAGGGTCTAAATACTGGGGCCAACGTCCTGACTTTC. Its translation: CASSPGQGLNTGANVLTF.

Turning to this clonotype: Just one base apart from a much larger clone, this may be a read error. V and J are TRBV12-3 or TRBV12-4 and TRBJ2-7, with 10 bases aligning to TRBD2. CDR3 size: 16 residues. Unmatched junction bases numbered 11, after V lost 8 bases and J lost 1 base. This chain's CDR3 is CASAKGSGRASYEQYF. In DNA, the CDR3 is TGTGCCAGCGCCAAAGGGAGCGGGAGGGCGTCCTACGAGCAGTACTTC.

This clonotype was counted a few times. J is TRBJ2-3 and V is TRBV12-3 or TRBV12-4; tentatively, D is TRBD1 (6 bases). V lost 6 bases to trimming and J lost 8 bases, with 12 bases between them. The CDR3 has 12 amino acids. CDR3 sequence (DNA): TGTGCCAGCAGACCACAGGGTAGTACGCAGTATTTT. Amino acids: CASRPQGSTQYF.

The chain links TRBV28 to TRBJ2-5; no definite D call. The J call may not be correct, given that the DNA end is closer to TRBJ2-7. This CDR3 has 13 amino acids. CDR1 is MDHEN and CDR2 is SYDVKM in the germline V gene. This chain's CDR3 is CASSPPTRHEQYF. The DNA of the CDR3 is TGTGCCAGCAGTCCTCCGACGCGACACGAGCAGTACTTC.

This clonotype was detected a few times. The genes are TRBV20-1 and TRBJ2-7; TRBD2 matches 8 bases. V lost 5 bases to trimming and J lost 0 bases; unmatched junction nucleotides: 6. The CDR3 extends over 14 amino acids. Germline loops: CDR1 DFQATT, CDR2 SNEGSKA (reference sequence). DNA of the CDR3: TGCAGTGCTTCACCGGGGGGGGTCTCCTACGAGCAGTACTTC. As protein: CSASPGGVSYEQYF.

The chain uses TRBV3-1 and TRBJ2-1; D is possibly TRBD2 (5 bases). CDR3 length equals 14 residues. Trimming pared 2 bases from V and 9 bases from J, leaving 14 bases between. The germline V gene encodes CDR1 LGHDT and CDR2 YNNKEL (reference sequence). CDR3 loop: CASSQSERAGEQFF. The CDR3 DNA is TGTGCCAGCAGCCAAAGTGAGAGGGCGGGTGAGCAGTTCTTC.

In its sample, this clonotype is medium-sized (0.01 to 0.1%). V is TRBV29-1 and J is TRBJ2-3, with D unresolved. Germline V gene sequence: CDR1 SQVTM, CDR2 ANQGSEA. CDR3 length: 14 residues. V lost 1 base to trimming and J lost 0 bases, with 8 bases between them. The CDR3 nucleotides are TGCAGCGTTGAAGCGGCAGTTAGCACAGATACGCAGTATTTT. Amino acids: CSVEAAVSTDTQYF.

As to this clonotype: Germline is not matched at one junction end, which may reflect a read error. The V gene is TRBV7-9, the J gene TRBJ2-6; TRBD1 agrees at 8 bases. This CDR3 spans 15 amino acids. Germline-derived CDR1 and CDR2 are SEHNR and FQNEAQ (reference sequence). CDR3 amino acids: CASSPDRAGANVLSF. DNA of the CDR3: TGTGCCAGCAGTCCGGACAGGGCTGGGGCCAACGTCCTGTCTTTC.

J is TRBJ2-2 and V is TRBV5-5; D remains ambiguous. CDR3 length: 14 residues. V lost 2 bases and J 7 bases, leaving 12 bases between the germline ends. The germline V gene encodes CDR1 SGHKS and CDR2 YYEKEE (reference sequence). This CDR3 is CASSLEVSGGELFF. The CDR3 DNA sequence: TGTGCCAGCAGCTTAGAAGTCTCTGGCGGGGAGCTGTTTTTT.

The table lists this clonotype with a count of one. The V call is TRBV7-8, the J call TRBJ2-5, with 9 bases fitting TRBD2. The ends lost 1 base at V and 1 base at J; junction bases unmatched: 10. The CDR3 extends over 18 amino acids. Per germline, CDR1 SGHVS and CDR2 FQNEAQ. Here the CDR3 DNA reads TGTGCCAGCAGCTTAGGACCTCCTAGCGGGGCGTCCCAAGAGACCCAGTACTTC. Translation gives CASSLGPPSGASQETQYF.

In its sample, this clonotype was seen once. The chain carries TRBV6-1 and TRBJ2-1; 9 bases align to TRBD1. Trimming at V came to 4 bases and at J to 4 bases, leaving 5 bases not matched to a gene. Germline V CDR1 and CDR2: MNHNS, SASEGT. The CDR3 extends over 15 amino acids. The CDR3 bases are TGTGCCAGCAGTGTTACAGGGGGCATGTACAATGAGCAGTTCTTC. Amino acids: CASSVTGGMYNEQFF.

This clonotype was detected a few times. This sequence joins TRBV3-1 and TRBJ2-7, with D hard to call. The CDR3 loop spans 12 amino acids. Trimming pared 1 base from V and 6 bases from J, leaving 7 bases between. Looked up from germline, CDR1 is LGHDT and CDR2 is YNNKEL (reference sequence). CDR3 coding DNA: TGTGCCAGCAGCCAAGCGGTGGGCGAGCAGTACTTC. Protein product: CASSQAVGEQYF.

CDR3 sequence reads: CASSPKQGHDSYEQYF. For the CDR3, the DNA is TGTGCCAGCTCACCAAAGCAGGGCCATGACTCCTACGAGCAGTACTTC. This sequence joins TRBV18 and TRBJ2-7, with D possibly matching TRBD1 (5 bases). Germline V gene sequence: CDR1 KGHSH, CDR2 LQKENI. The CDR3 runs to 16 residues. Trimming took off 2 bases at V and 0 bases at J, with 14 bases between the two ends.

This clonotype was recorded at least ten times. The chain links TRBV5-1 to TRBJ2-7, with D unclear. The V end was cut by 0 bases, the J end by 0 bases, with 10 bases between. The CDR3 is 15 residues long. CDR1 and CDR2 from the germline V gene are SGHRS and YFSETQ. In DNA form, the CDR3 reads TGCGCCAGCAGCTTGGCGGCCAGCAACTCCTACGAGCAGTACTTC. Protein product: CASSLAASNSYEQYF.

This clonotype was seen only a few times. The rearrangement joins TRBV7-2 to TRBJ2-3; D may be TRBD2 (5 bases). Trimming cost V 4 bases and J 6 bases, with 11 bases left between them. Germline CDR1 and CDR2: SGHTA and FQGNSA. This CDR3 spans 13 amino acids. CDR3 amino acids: CASSSPGWDTQYF. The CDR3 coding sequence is TGTGCCAGCAGCTCCCCGGGGTGGGATACGCAGTATTTT.

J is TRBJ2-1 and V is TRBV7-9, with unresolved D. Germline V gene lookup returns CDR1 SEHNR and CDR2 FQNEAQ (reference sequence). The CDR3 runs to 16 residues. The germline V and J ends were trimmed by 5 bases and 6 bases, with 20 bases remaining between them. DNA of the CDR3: TGTGCCAGCAGCCCCGATGGGTATTTAATCGGCAATGAGCAGTTCTTC. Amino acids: CASSPDGYLIGNEQFF.

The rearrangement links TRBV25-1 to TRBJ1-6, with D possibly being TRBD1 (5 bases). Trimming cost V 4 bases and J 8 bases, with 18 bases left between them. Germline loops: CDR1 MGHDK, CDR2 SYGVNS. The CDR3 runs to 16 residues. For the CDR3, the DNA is TGTGCCAGCAGTGTCGCCGGGGGATCGAATGATTCACCCCTCCACTTT. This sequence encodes CASSVAGGSNDSPLHF.

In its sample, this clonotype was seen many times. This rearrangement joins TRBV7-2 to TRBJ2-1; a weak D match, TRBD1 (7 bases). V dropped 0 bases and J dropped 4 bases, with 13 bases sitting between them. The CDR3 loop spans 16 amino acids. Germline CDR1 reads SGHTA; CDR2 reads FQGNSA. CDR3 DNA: TGTGCCAGCAGCTTAGCTGGGGGGACAGTTTACAATGAGCAGTTCTTC. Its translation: CASSLAGGTVYNEQFF.

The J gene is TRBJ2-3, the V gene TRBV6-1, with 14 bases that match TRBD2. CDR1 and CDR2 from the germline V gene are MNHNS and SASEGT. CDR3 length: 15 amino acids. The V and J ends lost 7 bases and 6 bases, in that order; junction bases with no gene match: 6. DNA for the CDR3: TGTGCCAGCACCCGACTAGCGGGGGGGATGGATACGCAGTATTTT. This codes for CASTRLAGGMDTQYF.